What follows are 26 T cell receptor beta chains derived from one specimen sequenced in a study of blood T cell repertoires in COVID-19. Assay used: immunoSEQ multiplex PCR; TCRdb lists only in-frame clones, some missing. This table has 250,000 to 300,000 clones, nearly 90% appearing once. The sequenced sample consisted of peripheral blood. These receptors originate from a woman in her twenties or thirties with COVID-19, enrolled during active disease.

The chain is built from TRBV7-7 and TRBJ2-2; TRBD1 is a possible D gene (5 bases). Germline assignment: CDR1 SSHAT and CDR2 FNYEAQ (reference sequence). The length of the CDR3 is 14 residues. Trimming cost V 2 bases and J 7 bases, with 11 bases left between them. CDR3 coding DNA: TGTGCCAGCAGCTTATCGCCAGGGCTCGGGGAGCTGTTTTTT. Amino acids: CASSLSPGLGELFF.

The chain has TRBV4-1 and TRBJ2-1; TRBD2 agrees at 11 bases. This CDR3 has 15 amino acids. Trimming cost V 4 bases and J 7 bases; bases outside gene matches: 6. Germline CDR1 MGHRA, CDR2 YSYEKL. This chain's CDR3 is CASSPLAGGGNEQFF. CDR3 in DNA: TGCGCCAGCAGCCCGCTAGCGGGGGGCGGGAATGAGCAGTTCTTC.

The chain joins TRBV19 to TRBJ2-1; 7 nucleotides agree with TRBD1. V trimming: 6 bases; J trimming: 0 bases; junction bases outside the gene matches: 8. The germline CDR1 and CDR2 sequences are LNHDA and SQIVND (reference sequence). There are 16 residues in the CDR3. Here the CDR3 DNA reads TGTGCCAGTAGCAGACCCCGGGACAGCTCCTACAATGAGCAGTTCTTC. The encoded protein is CASSRPRDSSYNEQFF.

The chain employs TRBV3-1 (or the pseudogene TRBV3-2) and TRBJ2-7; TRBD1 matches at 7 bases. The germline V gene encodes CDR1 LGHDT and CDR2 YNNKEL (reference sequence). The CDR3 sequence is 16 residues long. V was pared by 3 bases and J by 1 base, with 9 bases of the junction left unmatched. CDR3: CASSHLIRDRSYEQYF. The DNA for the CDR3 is TGTGCCAGCAGCCACTTAATCCGGGACAGATCCTACGAGCAGTACTTC.

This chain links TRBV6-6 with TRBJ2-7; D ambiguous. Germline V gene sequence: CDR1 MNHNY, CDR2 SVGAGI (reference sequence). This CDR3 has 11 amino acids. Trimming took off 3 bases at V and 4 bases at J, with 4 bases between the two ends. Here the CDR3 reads CASSYLYEQYF. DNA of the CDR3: TGTGCCAGCAGTTATCTATACGAGCAGTACTTC.

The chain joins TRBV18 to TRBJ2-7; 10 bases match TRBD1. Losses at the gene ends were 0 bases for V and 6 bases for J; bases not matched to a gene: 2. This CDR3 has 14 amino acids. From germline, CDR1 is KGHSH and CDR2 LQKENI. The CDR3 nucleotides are TGTGCCAGCTCACCACCCGACAGGGGGCCCGAGCAGTACTTC. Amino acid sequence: CASSPPDRGPEQYF.

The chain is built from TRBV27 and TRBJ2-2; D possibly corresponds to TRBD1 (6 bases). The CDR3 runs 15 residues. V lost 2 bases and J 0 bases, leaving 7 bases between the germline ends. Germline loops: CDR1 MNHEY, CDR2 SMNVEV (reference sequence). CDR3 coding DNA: TGTGCCAGCAGTTTAACAGGGACGAACACCGGGGAGCTGTTTTTT. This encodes CASSLTGTNTGELFF.

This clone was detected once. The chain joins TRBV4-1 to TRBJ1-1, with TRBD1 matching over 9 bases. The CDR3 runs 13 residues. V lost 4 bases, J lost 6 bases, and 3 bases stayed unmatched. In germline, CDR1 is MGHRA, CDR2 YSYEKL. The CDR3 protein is CASSLGTGPEAFF. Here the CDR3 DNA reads TGCGCCAGCAGCCTCGGGACAGGGCCTGAAGCTTTCTTT.

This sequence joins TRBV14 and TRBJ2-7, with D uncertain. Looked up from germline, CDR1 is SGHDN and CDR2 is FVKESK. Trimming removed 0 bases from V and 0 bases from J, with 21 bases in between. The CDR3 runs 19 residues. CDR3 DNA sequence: TGTGCCAGCAGCCAAGACCCAACCATGACCCTAAGAGGCTCCTACGAGCAGTACTTC. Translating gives CASSQDPTMTLRGSYEQYF.

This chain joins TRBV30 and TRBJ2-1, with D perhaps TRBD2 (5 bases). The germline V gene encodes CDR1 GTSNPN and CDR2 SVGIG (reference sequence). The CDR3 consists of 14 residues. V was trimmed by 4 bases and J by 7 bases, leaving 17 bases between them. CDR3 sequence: CAWIAGFRGNEQFF. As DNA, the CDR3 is TGTGCCTGGATAGCTGGGTTTAGAGGGAATGAGCAGTTCTTC.

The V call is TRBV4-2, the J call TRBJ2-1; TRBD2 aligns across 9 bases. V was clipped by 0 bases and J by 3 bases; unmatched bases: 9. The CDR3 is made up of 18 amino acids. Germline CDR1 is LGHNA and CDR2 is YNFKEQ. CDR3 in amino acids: CASSQELSAGGDYNEQFF. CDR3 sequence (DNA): TGTGCCAGCAGCCAAGAATTGTCTGCGGGGGGGGACTACAATGAGCAGTTCTTC.

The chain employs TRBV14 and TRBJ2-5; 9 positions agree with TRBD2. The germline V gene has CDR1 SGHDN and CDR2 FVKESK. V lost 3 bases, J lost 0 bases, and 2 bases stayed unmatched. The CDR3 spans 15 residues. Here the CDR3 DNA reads TGTGCCAGCAGCCAGAGGACTAGCGACCAAGAGACCCAGTACTTC. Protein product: CASSQRTSDQETQYF. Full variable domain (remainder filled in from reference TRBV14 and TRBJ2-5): EAGVTQFPSHSVIEKGQTVTLRCDPISGHDNLYWYRRVMGKEIKFLLHFVKESKQDESGMPNNRFLAERTGGTYSTLKVQPAELEDSGVYFCASSQRTSDQETQYFGPGTRLLVL.

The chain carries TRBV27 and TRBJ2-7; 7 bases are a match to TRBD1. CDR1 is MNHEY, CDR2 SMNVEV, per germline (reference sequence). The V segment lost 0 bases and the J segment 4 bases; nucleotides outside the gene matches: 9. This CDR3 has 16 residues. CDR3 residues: CASSLSYGTVSYEQYF. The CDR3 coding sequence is TGTGCCAGCAGTTTATCGTACGGGACAGTCTCTTACGAGCAGTACTTC.

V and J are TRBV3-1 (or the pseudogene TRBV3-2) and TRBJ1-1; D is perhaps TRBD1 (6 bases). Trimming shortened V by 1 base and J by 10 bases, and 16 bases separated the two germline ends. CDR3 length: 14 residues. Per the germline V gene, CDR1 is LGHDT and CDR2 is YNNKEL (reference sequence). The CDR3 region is CASSQAEAQGRAFF. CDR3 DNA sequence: TGTGCCAGCAGCCAAGCCGAAGCCCAGGGGAGAGCTTTCTTT.

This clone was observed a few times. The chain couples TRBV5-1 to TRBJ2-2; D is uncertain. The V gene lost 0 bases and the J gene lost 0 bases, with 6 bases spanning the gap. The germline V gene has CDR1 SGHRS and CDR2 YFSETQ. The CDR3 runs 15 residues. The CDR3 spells CASSLASANTGELFF. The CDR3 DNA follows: TGCGCCAGCAGCTTGGCCAGCGCGAACACCGGGGAGCTGTTTTTT.

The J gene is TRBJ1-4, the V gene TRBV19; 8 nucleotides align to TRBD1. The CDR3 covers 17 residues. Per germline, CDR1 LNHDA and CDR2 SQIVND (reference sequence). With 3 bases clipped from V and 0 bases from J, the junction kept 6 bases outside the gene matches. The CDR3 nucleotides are TGTGCCAGTAGTATGTGGTCAGGGGGCGCAACTAATGAAAAACTGTTTTTT. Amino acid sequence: CASSMWSGGATNEKLFF.

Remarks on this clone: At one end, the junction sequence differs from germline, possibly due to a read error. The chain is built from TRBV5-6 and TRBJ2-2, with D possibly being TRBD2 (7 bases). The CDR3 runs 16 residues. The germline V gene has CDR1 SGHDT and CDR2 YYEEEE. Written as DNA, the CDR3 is TGTGCCAGCAGTTTGGGGGCGGGAGCGAACACCGGGGAGCTGTTTTTT. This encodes CASSLGAGANTGELFF.

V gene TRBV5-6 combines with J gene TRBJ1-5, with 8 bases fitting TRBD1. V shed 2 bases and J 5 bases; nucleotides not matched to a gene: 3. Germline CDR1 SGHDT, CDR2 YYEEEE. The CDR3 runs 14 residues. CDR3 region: CASSFAGGYQPQHF. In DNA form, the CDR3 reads TGTGCCAGCAGCTTCGCAGGGGGCTATCAGCCCCAGCATTTT.

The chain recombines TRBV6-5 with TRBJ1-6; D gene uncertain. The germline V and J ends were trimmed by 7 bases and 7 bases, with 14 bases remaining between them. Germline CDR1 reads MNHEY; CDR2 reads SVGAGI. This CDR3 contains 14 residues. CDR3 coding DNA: TGTGCCAGCACTCCCGGACGGGAGAATTCACCCCTCCACTTT. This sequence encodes CASTPGRENSPLHF.

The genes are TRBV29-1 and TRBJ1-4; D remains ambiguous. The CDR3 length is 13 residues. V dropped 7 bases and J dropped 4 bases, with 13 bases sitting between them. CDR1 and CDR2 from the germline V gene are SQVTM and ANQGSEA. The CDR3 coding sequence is TGCAGCGCAATCATCGGAGGTAATGAAAAACTGTTTTTT. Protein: CSAIIGGNEKLFF. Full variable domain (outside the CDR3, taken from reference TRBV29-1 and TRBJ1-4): SAVISQKPSRDICQRGTSLTIQCQVDSQVTMMFWYRQQPGQSLTLIATANQGSEATYESGFVIDKFPISRPNLTFSTLTVSNMSPEDSSIYLCSAIIGGNEKLFFGSGTQLSVL.

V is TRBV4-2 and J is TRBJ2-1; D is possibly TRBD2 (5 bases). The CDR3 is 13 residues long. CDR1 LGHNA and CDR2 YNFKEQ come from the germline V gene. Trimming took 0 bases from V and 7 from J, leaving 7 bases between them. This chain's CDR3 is CASSQDSGNEQFF. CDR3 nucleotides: TGTGCCAGCAGCCAAGACTCGGGGAATGAGCAGTTCTTC.

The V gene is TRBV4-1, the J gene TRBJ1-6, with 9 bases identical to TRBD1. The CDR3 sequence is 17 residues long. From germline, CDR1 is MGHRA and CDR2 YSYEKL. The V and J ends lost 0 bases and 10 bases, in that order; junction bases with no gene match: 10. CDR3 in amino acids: CASSQDRGDRAMSPLHF. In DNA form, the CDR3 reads TGCGCCAGCAGCCAAGATCGTGGGGACAGGGCGATGTCACCCCTCCACTTT.

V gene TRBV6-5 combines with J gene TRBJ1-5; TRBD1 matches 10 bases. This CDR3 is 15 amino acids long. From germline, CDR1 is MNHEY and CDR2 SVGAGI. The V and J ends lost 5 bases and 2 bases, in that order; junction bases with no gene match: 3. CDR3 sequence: CASSKDRGGNQPQHF. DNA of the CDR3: TGTGCCAGCAGTAAGGACAGGGGGGGCAATCAGCCCCAGCATTTT.

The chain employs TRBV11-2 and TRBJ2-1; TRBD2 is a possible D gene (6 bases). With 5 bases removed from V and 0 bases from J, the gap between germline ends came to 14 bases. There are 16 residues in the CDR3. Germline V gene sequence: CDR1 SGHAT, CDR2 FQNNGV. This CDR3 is CASSLLRGTSYNEQFF. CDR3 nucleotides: TGTGCCAGCAGCCTACTCCGGGGGACCTCCTACAATGAGCAGTTCTTC. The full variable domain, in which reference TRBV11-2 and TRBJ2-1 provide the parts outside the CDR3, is EAGVAQSPRYKIIEKRQSVAFWCNPISGHATLYWYQQILGQGPKLLIQFQNNGVVDDSQLPKDRFSAERLKGVDSTLKIQPAKLEDSAVYLCASSLLRGTSYNEQFFGPGTRLTVL.

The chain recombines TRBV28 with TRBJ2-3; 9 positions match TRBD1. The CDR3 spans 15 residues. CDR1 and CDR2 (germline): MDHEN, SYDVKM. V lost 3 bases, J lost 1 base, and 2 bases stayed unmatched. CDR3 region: CASSLRDRGTDTQYF. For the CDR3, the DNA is TGTGCCAGCAGTTTGAGGGACAGGGGCACAGATACGCAGTATTTT.

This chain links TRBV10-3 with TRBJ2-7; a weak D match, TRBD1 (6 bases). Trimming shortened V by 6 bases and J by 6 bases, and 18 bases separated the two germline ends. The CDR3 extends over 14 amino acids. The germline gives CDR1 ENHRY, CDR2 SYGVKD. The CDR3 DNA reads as TGTGCCATCAGGAAGTCTACAGGGATTGGCGAGCAGTACTTC. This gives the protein CAIRKSTGIGEQYF.